These 21 T cell receptor beta chains share one sample of origin, sequenced in a study of blood T cells in healthy people across ages. Combining a sample-barcoded 5' primer with a J-beta primer mix, a second PCR ran for roughly 6 to 11 cycles. Each CDR3 protein is one row after TCRdb ran MiXCR on the 5' RACE reads. Among about 800,000 distinct CDR3 sequences, about 25% were seen once, and the ten largest hold under 4.5%. This sample was also put to use in a study of T cells of mothers and their children.

What was sequenced was blood. The receptors here all came from a boy aged 5-17 years in good health.

The chain is built from TRBV20-1 and TRBJ2-7, with 7 positions matching TRBD2. V shed 0 bases and J 2 bases; nucleotides not matched to a gene: 13. Germline-derived CDR1 and CDR2 are DFQATT and SNEGSKA (reference sequence). The CDR3 length is 17 residues. The CDR3 coding sequence is TGCAGTGCTAGAGATTCCCTAGCGGAGTTCCCCGCCTACGAGCAGTACTTC. This encodes CSARDSLAEFPAYEQYF.

This clonotype came up a few times. The chain is built from TRBV10-3 and TRBJ1-3; unclear D gene. CDR1 and CDR2 (germline): ENHRY, SYGVKD. This CDR3 is built from 14 residues. The V and J ends lost 0 bases and 2 bases respectively, with 5 bases between them. DNA of the CDR3: TGTGCCATCAGTGAGTCAGTTGCTGGAAACACCATATATTTT. Translated: CAISESVAGNTIYF.

This clonotype was picked up a small number of times. V usage is TRBV18 and J usage is TRBJ1-4; 7 nucleotides match TRBD1. CDR3 length: 14 amino acids. CDR1 is KGHSH and CDR2 is LQKENI in the germline V gene. The V gene end was trimmed by 4 bases and the J gene end by 6 bases; junction bases not matched to a gene: 5. In DNA, the CDR3 is TGTGCCAGCTCACTTGGGACAGCTGATGAAAAACTGTTTTTT. Translated, it gives CASSLGTADEKLFF.

This chain joins TRBV28 and TRBJ1-2; TRBD1 matches at 7 bases. V was pared by 5 bases and J by 1 base, with 4 bases of the junction left unmatched. The CDR3 length is 14 residues. Germline V gene lookup returns CDR1 MDHEN and CDR2 SYDVKM. The CDR3 region is CASSHRDSNYGYTF. The CDR3 DNA reads TGTGCCAGCAGTCACCGGGACAGTAACTATGGCTACACCTTC.

This clonotype showed up just a few times. The gene calls are TRBV6-5 and TRBJ2-1, with 8 positions matching TRBD1. There are 17 residues in the CDR3. Germline V gives CDR1 MNHEY, CDR2 SVGAGI. Trimming at V came to 0 bases and at J to 5 bases, leaving 9 bases not matched to a gene. In DNA form, the CDR3 reads TGTGCCAGCAGTTACTCGTATTTCCGGGACAGGAACAATGAGCAGTTCTTC. This gives the protein CASSYSYFRDRNNEQFF.

This clonotype was counted between two and nine times. For the CDR3, the DNA is TGTGCCAGCAGCTTGCTAGCGCAAACCTACGAGCAGTACTTC. This translates into CASSLLAQTYEQYF. This sequence joins TRBV7-2 and TRBJ2-7; TRBD2 is a possible D gene (6 bases). The V end was cut by 3 bases, the J end by 2 bases, with 11 bases between. The germline CDR1 and CDR2 sequences are SGHTA and FQGNSA. This CDR3 is built from 14 residues. Using reference TRBV7-2 and TRBJ2-7 for the parts outside the CDR3, the full variable domain is GAGVSQSPSNKVTEKGKDVELRCDPISGHTALYWYRQSLGQGLEFLIYFQGNSAPDKSGLPSDRFSAERTGGSVSTLTIQRTQQEDSAVYLCASSLLAQTYEQYFGPGTRLTVT.

CDR3 bases: TGTGCCAGCAGACCACAGGGGGACGGGGGGAATGAAAAACTGTTTTTT. It codes for CASRPQGDGGNEKLFF. The gene calls are TRBV28 and TRBJ1-4, with TRBD1 matching 8 bases. V trimming: 6 bases; J trimming: 5 bases; junction bases outside the gene matches: 11. The CDR3 contains 16 residues. Germline V lookup: CDR1 MDHEN, CDR2 SYDVKM.

In this sample, this clonotype turned up a few times. The rearrangement links TRBV6-2 or TRBV6-3 to TRBJ2-7; 9 nucleotides align to TRBD1. Unmatched junction bases numbered 6, after V lost 6 bases and J lost 6 bases. The CDR3 covers 13 residues. CDR1 MNHEY and CDR2 SVGEGT come from the germline V gene. CDR3 sequence reads: CASSETGGGEQYF. The DNA of the CDR3 is TGTGCCAGCAGCGAGACAGGGGGTGGCGAGCAGTACTTC.

V and J are TRBV3-1 and TRBJ1-1; D gene ambiguous. The CDR3 spans 14 residues. V was clipped by 2 bases and J by 5 bases, with 12 bases between them. CDR1 and CDR2 from the germline V gene are LGHDT and YNNKEL (reference sequence). The CDR3 DNA is TGTGCCAGCAGCCAATTTTCTGCCCGGACTGAAGCTTTCTTT. This gives the protein CASSQFSARTEAFF.

This clonotype was seen at least ten times. The rearrangement joins TRBV4-3 to TRBJ2-1, with no clear D. The J call may be mistaken, given a closer DNA end match to TRBJ2-7. CDR3 length: 14 amino acids. In germline, CDR1 is LGHNA, CDR2 YSLEER. CDR3 region: CASSLHFTDGEQYF. Written as DNA, the CDR3 is TGCGCCAGCAGCCTACATTTTACAGATGGGGAGCAGTACTTC.

This chain connects TRBV6-2 or TRBV6-3 to TRBJ2-5; D not resolved. The V end was cut by 2 bases, the J end by 4 bases, with 8 bases between. The CDR3 sequence is 13 residues long. The V gene's germline CDR1 is MNHEY and CDR2 SVGEGT. DNA for the CDR3: TGTGCCAGCAGTTACCCCCCTGGAGAGACCCAGTACTTC. It encodes CASSYPPGETQYF.

This clonotype was detected only a few times. The chain employs TRBV29-1 and TRBJ1-4; TRBD1 matches 8 bases. The J segment lost 6 bases and the V segment lost 3 bases, leaving 6 bases of the junction unmatched. The CDR3 is 14 residues long. Per the germline V gene, CDR1 is SQVTM and CDR2 is ANQGSEA. The CDR3 DNA reads as TGCAGCGTTGAGGGGACAGGTGCCGATGAAAAACTGTTTTTT. As protein: CSVEGTGADEKLFF.

This clonotype was observed many times. One end of the junction is discordant with germline, which a read error may explain. This chain joins TRBV5-1 and TRBJ2-7; D call uncertain. Germline CDR1 is SGHRS and CDR2 is YFSETQ. The CDR3 is 13 residues long. The CDR3 DNA follows: TGCGCCAGCAGCTTGGGGGCTGGATACGAGCAATACTTC. Translated: CASSLGAGYEQYF.

J is TRBJ1-2 and V is TRBV12-3 or TRBV12-4, with 8 bases fitting TRBD1. This CDR3 contains 15 residues. The J segment lost 3 bases and the V segment lost 7 bases, leaving 10 bases of the junction unmatched. CDR3 in DNA: TGTGCCAGCACGAGCAGGGGGCGCGGAGACTATGGCTACACCTTC. Translation: CASTSRGRGDYGYTF.

This clonotype was counted between two and nine times. J is TRBJ1-4 and V is TRBV7-6, with D hard to call. Germline assignment: CDR1 SGHVS and CDR2 FNYEAQ. This CDR3 is 16 amino acids long. With 3 bases removed from V and 0 bases from J, the gap between germline ends came to 11 bases. CDR3 region: CASSFRADSTNEKLFF. DNA for the CDR3: TGTGCCAGCAGCTTCCGGGCAGACTCAACTAATGAAAAACTGTTTTTT.

The J gene is TRBJ2-3, the V gene TRBV10-3; TRBD1 agrees at 9 bases. V was pared by 4 bases and J by 4 bases, with 9 bases of the junction left unmatched. This CDR3 is 16 amino acids long. Looked up from germline, CDR1 is ENHRY and CDR2 is SYGVKD. CDR3 loop: CAISGGTGSIADTQYF. Written as DNA, the CDR3 is TGTGCCATCAGTGGAGGGACAGGGAGTATCGCAGATACGCAGTATTTT.

This chain uses TRBV29-1 with TRBJ2-1, with 7 positions matching TRBD1. With V trimmed by 8 bases and J by 6 bases, 4 bases remained unmatched. The CDR3 runs to 11 residues. CDR1 and CDR2 from the germline V gene are SQVTM and ANQGSEA. This CDR3 reads CSSGQTNEQFF. CDR3 nucleotide sequence: TGCAGCTCGGGACAGACCAATGAGCAGTTCTTC.

The table lists this clonotype with many counts. J is TRBJ1-2 and V is TRBV2; a possible D gene is TRBD1 (6 bases). CDR1 and CDR2 (germline): SNHLY, FYNNEI. Deletions cut 6 bases from V and 5 bases from J, with 10 bases between. This CDR3 is built from 12 residues. The CDR3 is CASSGTGYGYTF. CDR3 sequence (DNA): TGTGCCAGCAGCGGAACAGGGTATGGCTACACCTTC.

Only a few counts were recorded for this clonotype. CDR3 sequence (DNA): TGTGCCAGCAGGGGAGAGGCGGACACCGGGGAGCTGTTTTTT. Its translation: CASRGEADTGELFF. This chain uses TRBV2 with TRBJ2-2; D perhaps matches TRBD2 (5 bases). Looked up from germline, CDR1 is SNHLY and CDR2 is FYNNEI. V was pared by 6 bases and J by 3 bases, with 11 bases between. The length of the CDR3 is 14 residues.

This clonotype appeared a few times. V gene TRBV29-1 combines with J gene TRBJ1-2; 7 bases agree with TRBD1. J was trimmed by 4 bases and V by 7 bases; bases with no gene match: 3. This CDR3 comprises 11 residues. Germline CDR1 and CDR2: SQVTM and ANQGSEA. The CDR3 is CSADRSYGYTF. CDR3 sequence (DNA): TGCAGCGCGGACAGGAGCTATGGCTACACCTTC.

The V call is TRBV11-2, the J call TRBJ2-3; no firm D call. This CDR3 has 15 residues. The V and J ends lost 5 bases and 1 base respectively, with 13 bases between them. Germline V gives CDR1 SGHAT, CDR2 FQNNGV. Written as DNA, the CDR3 is TGTGCCAGCAGCCAAGTATCTCTTGGCACAGATACGCAGTATTTT. This encodes CASSQVSLGTDTQYF.